Here is one TCR beta chain with its context. Only a few counts were recorded for this clonotype. Its antigen is not yet known. Base qualities are not recorded, but no much larger clone differs from it by a single base. This sample is part of a study of Graves' ophthalmopathy and Graves' hyperthyroidism (dated by TCRdb to between 2017 and 2018). About the full investigation: Peripheral blood was collected at initial diagnosis, before any treatment. To tell Graves' ophthalmopathy apart from Graves' hyperthyroidism, and to predict which patients would progress to ophthalmopathy, the study relied on TCR beta repertoire signatures. In total, 135 blood samples were TCR-sequenced: approximately 42 ophthalmopathy, some 75 hyperthyroidism and about 17 hyperthyroidism-to-ophthalmopathy patients. To explore V-J signatures that separate ophthalmopathy from hyperthyroidism, a discovery set of approximately 100 patients was enrolled, consisting of about 41 with ophthalmopathy and fewer than 60 with stable hyperthyroidism. An independent validation cohort comprised some 19 hyperthyroidism patients and 15 to 17 patients who later progressed from hyperthyroidism to ophthalmopathy. In roughly 6 hyperthyroidism patients, the T-cell repertoires found in thyroid tissue were compared with those found in blood. Following sample collection, hyperthyroidism patients were given methimazole at a starting dose of 30 mg daily, and ophthalmopathy patients were given high-dose intravenous methylprednisolone. The 95 to 100 discovery patients were randomly divided into training and test sets at a 7:3 ratio.

V sheds 0 bases and J sheds 1 base, leaving 3 bases between their ends. The germline V gene (reference sequence) sets CDR1 to LNHNV and CDR2 to YYDKDF. The CDR3 spans 14 residues, from the cysteine through the phenylalanine. The entry retains the CDR3 DNA only, 42 bases that are in frame from base 1. Patients with ophthalmopathy had moderately to severely active disease, with a Clinical Activity Score of 3 or more, a NOSPECS grade of 4 or more, and a disease duration of less than 3 months. Patients were excluded if they had other autoimmune diseases, uncontrolled infections, pregnancy or lactation. Clinical symptoms, serum thyroxine, TRAb, thyroid ultrasound and orbital computed tomography formed the basis of the diagnosis. Using Ficoll-Paque density gradient centrifugation, PBMCs were isolated from 8.5 to 10 ml of fresh peripheral blood. Total RNA was extracted using Trizol reagent, and RNA quality was checked on an Agilent 2100 Bioanalyzer.

TCR beta CDR3 regions were amplified from RNA transcripts for repertoire sequencing. The first round of RT-PCR was done with HTBI primers and the Qiagen OneStep RT-PCR kit, and was followed by a second round of multiplex PCR, then size selection and purification. Sequencing of the libraries was carried out on an Illumina HiSeq2000 in paired-end mode with 100 bp reads. The original pipeline was this. SOAPnuke was used for read processing, and reads with adapters, uncalled bases, a mean Phred below 15, or no exact constant-primer or identifier match were discarded. COPE v1.2.5 was used to merge high-quality paired reads. Each unique nucleotide sequence was defined as a clonotype, and clonotypes were aligned to IMGT TRB V, D and J references with MiTCR v1.1. Analysis was restricted to V-J combinations with a frequency above 0.0001, which covered approximately 99% of repertoires. For each V-J combination, a TCR clonal expansion and chaos score was defined as the ratio of F50 clonal expansion to chaos observed in the TCRdist matrix. Welch's t-statistics and random forest were used to reduce features to about 14 V-J combinations, which were fed into a naive Bayes classifier. The Morisita-Horn index was used to measure how similar the thyroid and blood repertoires were. TCRdb reprocessed the public reads (quality trimming at Q25 with fastp, clone calling with MiXCR) and kept in-frame beta chains. Rows merge per CDR3 protein into single entries with the most common DNA and genes. The V and J calls and clone size come from TCRdb's table, not from the authors' own analysis. For this sample the table gives about 220,000 distinct CDR3 sequences, of which under 25% were detected only once. The ten largest make up under 55% of the sample.

The investigation overall reported the following: Most of the expanded thyroid clonotypes with a frequency above 0.001 were also detected in blood, and it was suggested that the thyroid immune response may be reflected by blood repertoires. In validation, the model predicted ophthalmopathy progression with nearly 71% sensitivity and roughly 72% specificity; some twelve predicted patients were CT-confirmed with GO in a median of roughly 6.8 months. Sample size was not predetermined statistically, and investigators were not blinded to group allocation. Ophthalmopathy was separated from stable hyperthyroidism by the 13-signature model with just under 90% sensitivity and around 81% specificity in cross-validation and with 80%/75% in the test set.

The sequenced sample was peripheral blood. The chain joins TRBV15 to TRBJ2-2; confidence is insufficient to name the D gene. The clonotype comes from a woman aged 45-65 years with Graves' ophthalmopathy. Donor details come from another sample of the same person, matched by shared clones. The nucleotide sequence is given as TGTGCCACCAGCAGAGACCGGAACACCGGGGAGCTGTTTTTT. It specifies CATSRDRNTGELFF.